The present TCR beta chain was sequenced within a study of STAT5B mutations in CD4+ large granular lymphocyte leukemia. Sequenced by immunoSEQ multiplex PCR; TCRdb stores in-frame clones only, minus some. The sample holds about 31,000 clones; roughly nine tenths are singletons and the top ten take 0.41%. Germline V CDR1 and CDR2: LNHDA, SQIVND (reference sequence). The CDR3 contains 16 residues. V was pared by 8 bases and J by 2 bases, with 12 bases of the junction left unmatched. Sample: CD4+ T cells from blood buffy coats. The chain carries TRBV19 and TRBJ2-3; TRBD2 agrees at 8 bases. This clonotype originated in a human donor in good health. The CDR3 DNA reads as TGTGCCAGTTCTAAAGCCTTAGCGGGGTTCACAGATACGCAGTATTTT. This translates into CASSKALAGFTDTQYF.